Listed below are T cell receptor beta chains from one sample, sequenced in a study of T cell responses to AZD1222 COVID-19 vaccine. Clones were read by immunoSEQ multiplex PCR, and TCRdb kept only the in-frame ones, dropping some. The profile shows 75,000 to 90,000 clones, more than 85% of them singletons. The sequencing here drew on peripheral blood, taken 28 days after the second AZD1222 dose. These receptors originate from an adult who received the AZD1222 COVID-19 vaccine. The CDR3 runs from the conserved cysteine through the conserved F or W. Rows give clone size only sometimes, using once, few, many, or a class for an expanded clone.

J gene,clone size,V gene,CDR3 protein
TRBJ2-5,.,TRBV6-6,CASTKRGFRETQYF
TRBJ1-1,.,TRBV20-1,CSGDMNTEAFF
TRBJ1-1,.,TRBV7-9,CASSLALDSQGAFF
TRBJ2-3,.,TRBV3-1/TRBV3-2,CASSRAAGGSTDTQYF
TRBJ2-1,.,TRBV7-2,CASSLVGGRNYNEQFF
TRBJ2-3,.,TRBV6-1,CASSEGATSGTDTQYF
TRBJ1-1,.,TRBV6-5,CASTLTELNTEAFF
TRBJ1-1,.,TRBV10-3,CAIEADRGRVAEAFF
TRBJ1-1,.,TRBV27,CASSLSDRGRTEAFF
TRBJ2-7,.,TRBV1,CTSSQVYLAGGIPEQYF
TRBJ1-4,.,TRBV5-6,CASSFERGMDEKLFF
TRBJ1-1,.,TRBV29-1,CSAGQGDHTEAFF
TRBJ1-4,.,TRBV5-1,CASSLGQGGEKLFF
TRBJ1-6,once,TRBV6-4,CASSVGQANSPLHF
TRBJ2-7,.,TRBV27,CASSLLVAGGLGEQYF
TRBJ1-5,.,TRBV21-1,CASKGGWDRNQPQHF
TRBJ1-1,.,TRBV5-1,CASSDEDRVGMNTEAFF
TRBJ1-1,.,TRBV19,CASSNRGETEAFF
TRBJ1-2,.,TRBV2,CASRPGGYGYTF
TRBJ1-5,.,TRBV27,CASGWGDGQPQHF
TRBJ2-7,.,TRBV11-2,CASSPLGGGAFYEQYF
TRBJ1-2,.,TRBV14,CASSQGSLGRVYGYTF
TRBJ1-5,.,TRBV7-2,CASSLFRVQSQPQHF
TRBJ2-5,once,TRBV27,CASSSNLPPPGDQYF
TRBJ1-3,.,TRBV4-1,CASSQAETGRTIYF
TRBJ2-7,.,TRBV5-1,CASSLDRDWLVDEQYF
TRBJ2-2,.,TRBV21-1,CASSKTQGENTGELFF
TRBJ2-6,.,TRBV10-3,CAISSGGSSGANVLTF
TRBJ1-1,.,TRBV19,CASTPGGRMNTEAFF
TRBJ2-5,.,TRBV5-6,CASSFGVWETQYF
TRBJ1-6,once,TRBV25-1,CASSPSGGRESPLHF
TRBJ2-1,.,TRBV5-1,CASSIQAGGPFNEQFF
TRBJ1-4,few,TRBV7-2,CASSLVVVGQGTSNEKLFF
TRBJ1-2,.,TRBV4-3,CASSQESERAYGYTF
TRBJ1-1,.,TRBV10-1,CASSVYSGTRAEAFF
TRBJ1-2,.,TRBV5-1,CASSLAGQHYGYTF
TRBJ1-3,.,TRBV4-2,CASSQTGRAGATGNTIYF
TRBJ1-3,.,TRBV6-5,CASSQHNSGNTIYF
TRBJ1-3,.,TRBV10-3,CAINQGNFGNTIYF
TRBJ2-1,.,TRBV7-9,CASSWPGLAGDEQFF
TRBJ1-1,.,TRBV5-6,CASSPPPAPNTEAFF
TRBJ2-4,.,TRBV6-2/TRBV6-3,CASSPFRGNGKNIQYF
TRBJ2-2,.,TRBV5-4,CASRPTGGVTGELFF
TRBJ1-1,.,TRBV6-5,CASKMTGMNTEAFF
TRBJ2-1,.,TRBV27,CASSSKGNEQFF
TRBJ2-7,.,TRBV19,CASSINFRSYEQYF
TRBJ2-1,.,TRBV2,CAGSSAGHLNEQFF
TRBJ1-6,.,TRBV30,CAWKGQSYSPLHF
TRBJ1-1,.,TRBV3-1/TRBV3-2,CASRPGPWATEAFF
TRBJ1-5,.,TRBV2,CASSELRGEPQHF
TRBJ2-6,.,TRBV11-2,CASSLGWTGANVLTF
TRBJ2-5,.,TRBV13,CASSSVSEVGGFQETQYF
TRBJ1-6,.,TRBV12-3/TRBV12-4,CASVAARNSPLHF
TRBJ1-2,.,TRBV5-4,CASSLRANYGYTF
TRBJ2-3,.,TRBV3-1/TRBV3-2,CASSQGLAETDTQYF
TRBJ2-5,.,TRBV5-6,CASRRWGQETQYF
TRBJ1-2,.,TRBV25-1,CASSLGQGNYGYTF
TRBJ2-7,.,TRBV30,CAWSVPQVEQYF